The following is a T cell receptor beta chain sequence with its context. V lost 0 bases, J lost 4 bases, and 10 bases lay in between. This CDR3 has 14 residues. The V gene's germline CDR1 is SGHRS and CDR2 YFSETQ. The data derive from a study of tumor-infiltrating lymphocytes in oesophageal squamous cell carcinoma. Using its own MiXCR run on the PCR reads, TCRdb lists one record per CDR3 protein. The profile covers around 13,000 distinct CDR3 sequences, with approximately 52% appearing a single time and under 30% taken by the ten largest. Sequenced: esophageal tumor tissue. The TCR comes from a female donor with esophageal squamous cell carcinoma. This chain connects TRBV5-1 to TRBJ2-5, with TRBD2 as a possible D gene (6 bases). CDR3 loop: CASSLAGTLETQYF. The CDR3, as DNA: TGCGCCAGCAGCTTGGCAGGGACTCTAGAGACCCAGTACTTC.